The next 20 T cell receptor beta chains were all read from a single sample in a study of CD8+ T cells in alopecia areata. Treatment specified: oral pan-JAK inhibitor, 5-10 mg twice daily. Extraction of RNA preceded its reverse transcription into cDNA, which served as the sequencing template. Sequencing was performed with immunoSEQ multiplex PCR; in TCRdb, only in-frame clones are kept and a portion is missing. The sample carries about 42,000 clones, about 71% recorded once. The sample in question was CD8+ T cells sorted from blood, obtained at week 4, from a patient treated with tofacitinib. These receptors were taken from a human donor with alopecia areata.

The rearrangement uses TRBV7-9 and TRBJ1-4; D remains ambiguous. The germline V gene has CDR1 SEHNR and CDR2 FQNEAQ (reference sequence). CDR3 length: 14 residues. V was cut by 1 base and J by 7 bases, with 10 bases left in between. The CDR3 nucleotides read TGTGCCAGCAGCTTAGAGGCAGCTCCTGAAAAACTGTTTTTT. Its protein is CASSLEAAPEKLFF.

This clone has more than one count but fewer than ten. The J gene is TRBJ1-1, the V gene TRBV19; possible D gene TRBD1, 6 bases. Germline V gene data show CDR1 as LNHDA and CDR2 as SQIVND (reference sequence). The CDR3 is 13 amino acids. Trimming pared 5 bases from V and 1 base from J, leaving 8 bases between. The CDR3 coding sequence is TGTGCCAGTAGTTCAGGGGCGAACACTGAAGCTTTCTTT. Protein product: CASSSGANTEAFF.

The chain combines TRBV30 with TRBJ2-1; D possibly corresponds to TRBD1 (5 bases). Between the trimmed V and J ends, which lost 1 base and 9 bases, there was a span of 7 bases. CDR3 size: 11 residues. CDR1 and CDR2 (germline): GTSNPN, SVGIG (reference sequence). CDR3 sequence (DNA): TGTGCCTGGAGTGAAGGGGCTGAGCAGTTCTTC. Translated: CAWSEGAEQFF.

This clone has a single count. The gene calls are TRBV25-1 and TRBJ2-3; 8 bases agree with TRBD1. CDR3 size: 16 residues. Germline values: CDR1 MGHDK, CDR2 SYGVNS. After removal of 6 bases from V and 1 base from J, the junction contained 9 bases not matched to a gene. CDR3 sequence reads: CASSRMTGEGTDTQYF. The CDR3, as DNA: TGTGCCAGCAGCCGGATGACAGGGGAGGGCACAGATACGCAGTATTTT. The entire variable domain, with the rest obtained from reference TRBV25-1 and TRBJ2-3, is as follows: EADIYQTPRYLVIGTGKKITLECSQTMGHDKMYWYQQDPGMELHLIHYSYGVNSTEKGDLSSESTVSRIRTEHFPLTLESARPSHTSQYLCASSRMTGEGTDTQYFGPGTRLTVL.

V usage is TRBV19 and J usage is TRBJ2-1; the match to TRBD1 covers 10 bases. The CDR3 extends over 16 amino acids. Trimming removed 4 bases from V and 5 bases from J; junction bases left unmatched: 8. Germline assignment: CDR1 LNHDA and CDR2 SQIVND (reference sequence). The CDR3 nucleotides are TGTGCCAGTAGTACTGGACTAGGGACAGGGGACAATGAGCAGTTCTTC. It yields the protein CASSTGLGTGDNEQFF.

The chain has TRBV5-1 and TRBJ1-2, with D unresolved. The CDR3 runs 13 residues. Germline CDR1 SGHRS, CDR2 YFSETQ. V was clipped by 4 bases and J by 3 bases, with 10 bases between them. In nucleotides, the CDR3 is TGCGCCAGCAGCCTGGCAGAGGACTATGGCTACACCTTC. Its translation: CASSLAEDYGYTF.

The V gene is TRBV29-1, the J gene TRBJ1-5; no firm D call. The length of the CDR3 is 13 residues. Trimming cost V 5 bases and J 2 bases, with 10 bases left between them. Germline-derived CDR1 and CDR2 are SQVTM and ANQGSEA. This CDR3 is CSVSEDGNQPQHF. In DNA form, the CDR3 reads TGCAGCGTTTCCGAGGACGGCAATCAGCCCCAGCATTTT.

This chain uses TRBV5-6 with TRBJ1-1; D is ambiguous. The CDR3 totals 15 residues. V lost 4 bases and J lost 3, with 16 bases in between. Germline V CDR1 and CDR2: SGHDT, YYEEEE. In DNA, the CDR3 is TGTGCCAGCAGCGACGGTGGGAGGGCCTACACTGAAGCTTTCTTT. Encoded protein: CASSDGGRAYTEAFF.

This chain's CDR3 is CASSHSRGDTEAFF. CDR3 sequence (DNA): TGTGCCAGCAGCCATAGTAGGGGGGACACTGAAGCTTTCTTT. The rearrangement uses TRBV7-9 and TRBJ1-1, with a possible D match to TRBD1 (6 bases). Per germline, CDR1 SEHNR and CDR2 FQNEAQ (reference sequence). The length of the CDR3 is 14 residues. V was pared by 5 bases and J by 3 bases, with 13 bases between.

The chain employs TRBV30 and TRBJ2-7; D might be TRBD2 (6 bases). The length of the CDR3 is 13 residues. The V gene lost 8 bases and the J gene lost 2 bases, with 16 bases spanning the gap. From germline, CDR1 is GTSNPN and CDR2 SVGIG (reference sequence). CDR3 sequence reads: CAVAEGLAYEQYF. Written as DNA, the CDR3 is TGTGCCGTGGCCGAGGGACTCGCCTACGAGCAGTACTTC.

This sequence joins TRBV29-1 and TRBJ2-1; D remains unclear. The CDR3 consists of 11 residues. The V and J ends lost 4 bases and 5 bases respectively, with 6 bases between them. CDR1 SQVTM and CDR2 ANQGSEA come from the germline V gene. Here the CDR3 DNA reads TGCAGCGTTGTATCGCACAATGAGCAGTTCTTC. It is translated as CSVVSHNEQFF.

This chain connects TRBV28 to TRBJ2-6; the D is unclear. Germline loops: CDR1 MDHEN, CDR2 SYDVKM. This CDR3 is 17 amino acids long. Trimming took 1 base from V and 0 from J, leaving 10 bases between them. In DNA form, the CDR3 reads TGTGCCAGCAGTTTATTACACATTTCCTCTGGGGCCAACGTCCTGACTTTC. It yields the protein CASSLLHISSGANVLTF.

As DNA, the CDR3 is TGCAGCGTTGAGTTGGGGGACGAGCAGTACTTC. Residues: CSVELGDEQYF. This chain uses TRBV29-1 with TRBJ2-7; the D call may be TRBD1 or TRBD2 (5 bases each). CDR1 SQVTM and CDR2 ANQGSEA come from the germline V gene. V lost 3 bases, J lost 5 bases, and 8 bases lay in between. The CDR3 has 11 amino acids.

This clone was detected only a few times. The chain is built from TRBV29-1 and TRBJ2-7; a weak D match, TRBD1 (6 bases). The ends were cut back, 4 bases at V and 5 bases at J, with 12 bases in the middle. Germline V gene sequence: CDR1 SQVTM, CDR2 ANQGSEA. There are 12 residues in the CDR3. The CDR3 DNA follows: TGCAGCGTTGTCGGACAGCCAAACGAGCAGTACTTC. Its translation is CSVVGQPNEQYF.

The rearrangement joins TRBV27 to TRBJ2-2; no clear D gene. This CDR3 contains 14 residues. Trimming left V 4 bases short and J 5 bases short, with 11 bases between. In germline, CDR1 is MNHEY, CDR2 SMNVEV (reference sequence). This CDR3 reads CASSWRIWTGELFF. The CDR3 DNA reads as TGTGCCAGCAGTTGGCGGATTTGGACCGGGGAGCTGTTTTTT.

This chain links TRBV29-1 with TRBJ2-5; D is possibly TRBD1 or TRBD2 (6 bases each). This CDR3 spans 12 amino acids. The ends were cut back, 7 bases at V and 6 bases at J, with 15 bases in the middle. In germline, CDR1 is SQVTM, CDR2 ANQGSEA. CDR3: CSAQEGVKTQYF. The CDR3 bases are TGCAGCGCCCAGGAGGGGGTAAAGACCCAGTACTTC.

The chain is built from TRBV30 and TRBJ1-2, with D perhaps TRBD1 (5 bases). CDR3 size: 12 residues. Germline loops: CDR1 GTSNPN, CDR2 SVGIG (reference sequence). V lost 3 bases and J 8 bases, leaving 13 bases between the germline ends. The CDR3 spells CAWRFGALGYTF. The DNA for the CDR3 is TGTGCCTGGAGATTCGGGGCGCTCGGCTACACCTTC.

Here the CDR3 reads CAWSYHTGELFF. The CDR3 DNA reads as TGTGCCTGGAGTTACCACACCGGGGAGCTGTTTTTT. The genes are TRBV30 and TRBJ2-2; D not resolved. CDR3 size: 12 residues. The V end was cut by 2 bases, the J end by 3 bases, with 4 bases between. Germline V gene lookup returns CDR1 GTSNPN and CDR2 SVGIG (reference sequence).

The V gene is TRBV4-3, the J gene TRBJ1-1; D remains ambiguous. CDR3 length: 15 amino acids. V was shortened by 0 bases and J by 0 bases, with 8 bases between the two germline ends. CDR1 and CDR2 from the germline V gene are LGHNA and YSLEER. As DNA, the CDR3 is TGCGCCAGCAGCCAAGAAGCCGGATTGAACACTGAAGCTTTCTTT. It codes for CASSQEAGLNTEAFF.

The V call is TRBV27, the J call TRBJ1-5, with D unclear. From germline, CDR1 is MNHEY and CDR2 SMNVEV (reference sequence). This CDR3 has 13 residues. Trimming left V 0 bases short and J 4 bases short, with 4 bases between. The CDR3: CASSLSGNQPQHF. Written as DNA, the CDR3 is TGTGCCAGCAGTTTATCAGGGAATCAGCCCCAGCATTTT.